The present T cell receptor (beta chain) was sequenced within a study of tumor and adjacent non-tumor tissue in lung cancer. This clonotype has only one observation. Its antigen is still unknown. The template was RNA from unsorted bulk tissue. V lost 7 bases to trimming and J lost 9 bases, with 13 bases between them. CDR1 is PRHDT and CDR2 is FYEKMQ in the germline V gene (reference sequence). The CDR3 is made up of 12 amino acids. Study results and caveats: Tumor tissue had significantly higher TCR diversity than normal lung.

TCRbeta libraries were built with three rounds of nested PCR, modified from ARM-PCR. One entry per CDR3 protein results from TCRdb running MiXCR on the multiplex PCR reads. Of approximately 150,000 distinct CDR3 sequences in the sample, around 61% were seen once. Material: lung tumor tissue. The TCR originated in a man aged 55 to 70 with small cell lung cancer. This chain uses TRBV13 with TRBJ2-1, with D uncertain. The CDR3 region is CASNSQAGEQFF. CDR3 bases: TGTGCCAGCAATTCCCAGGCCGGTGAGCAGTTCTTC.